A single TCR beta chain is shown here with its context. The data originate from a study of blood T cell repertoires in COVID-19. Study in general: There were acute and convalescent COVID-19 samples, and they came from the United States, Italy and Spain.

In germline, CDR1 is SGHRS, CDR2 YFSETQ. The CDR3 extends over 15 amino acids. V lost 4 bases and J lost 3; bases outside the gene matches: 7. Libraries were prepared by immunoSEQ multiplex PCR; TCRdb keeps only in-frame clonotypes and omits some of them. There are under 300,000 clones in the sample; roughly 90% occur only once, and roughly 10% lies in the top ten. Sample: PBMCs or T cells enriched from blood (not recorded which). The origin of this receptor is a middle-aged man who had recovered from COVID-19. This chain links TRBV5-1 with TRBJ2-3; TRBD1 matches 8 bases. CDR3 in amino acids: CASSRPGGRTDTQYF. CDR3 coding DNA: TGCGCCAGCAGCCGTCCAGGGGGCAGGACAGATACGCAGTATTTT.